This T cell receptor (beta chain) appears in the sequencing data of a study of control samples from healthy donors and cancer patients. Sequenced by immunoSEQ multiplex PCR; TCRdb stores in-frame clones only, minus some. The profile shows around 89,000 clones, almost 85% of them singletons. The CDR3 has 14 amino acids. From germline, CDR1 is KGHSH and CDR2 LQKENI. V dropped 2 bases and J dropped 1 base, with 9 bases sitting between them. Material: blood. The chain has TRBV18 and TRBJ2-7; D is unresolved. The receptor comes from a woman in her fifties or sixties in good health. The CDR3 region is CASSPGPGSYEQYF. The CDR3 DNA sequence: TGTGCCAGCTCACCAGGTCCTGGGTCCTACGAGCAGTACTTC.